This note documents a single T cell receptor beta chain sequence. Its antigen is not known. This entry comes from a study of cytomegalovirus exposure and HLA in healthy donors. V lost 6 bases, J lost 7 bases, and 21 bases lay in between. This CDR3 region has 15 residues. Germline V gives CDR1 MGHDK, CDR2 SYGVNS. The PCR used 60 Vbeta and 13 Jbeta primers. Per the original data handling: Unique TCR beta chains totaled some 80 million in a later count, with approximately 11 million of them shared. Profiled with immunoSEQ multiplex PCR; TCRdb holds only in-frame clones, not every one. V and J calls and clone size are as listed in that table; D and trimming were resolved from the DNA. The repertoire consists of roughly 150,000 clones, with approximately 79% occurring once and the leading ten covering 2% to 2.5%. Study conclusions and caveats: A list of 150 to 200 TCR beta chains associated with cytomegalovirus was given. Clonal expansion was found to be greater in HLA-associated TCR beta chains than in equally common others in a later analysis.

The TCR comes from a male donor in good health and CMV-seronegative. Sequenced input: PBMCs. V is TRBV25-1 and J is TRBJ1-1; D call uncertain. The CDR3 here is CASSAGGLTGVEAFF. CDR3 bases: TGTGCCAGCAGCGCCGGTGGGCTTACCGGGGTTGAAGCTTTCTTT.